One TCR beta chain is described in this entry. Its specific antigen is unknown. No much larger clone is present one base from it, and per-base qualities are unavailable. The trial excluded patients who had a history of autoimmune disease or were on systemic immunosuppression. In every dose cohort, peripheral blood was drawn for TCR sequencing at baseline, cycle 4 day 1, and cycle 7 day 1. Samples were obtained from an open-label, multicenter, first-in-human phase I dose-escalation trial of ivuxolimab. The trial enrolled adults with locally advanced or metastatic head and neck squamous cell, hepatocellular, melanoma or renal cell carcinoma. CD4+ and CD8+ T cells were sorted separately from peripheral blood before TCR sequencing. The data derive from a study of OX40 agonist ivuxolimab in advanced cancers. About the study as a whole: Ivuxolimab was an agonistic, fully human IgG2 monoclonal antibody directed against OX40 (CD134), a costimulatory receptor. Intravenous ivuxolimab was administered to patients every 2 weeks at six dose levels: 0.01, 0.1, 0.3, 1.5, 3 and 10 mg/kg. Of the 52 patients in dose escalation, some 19 had hepatocellular carcinoma, some 15 had melanoma, 9 had renal cell carcinoma and 9 had head and neck cancer. In the dose-escalation cohort, around 80% of patients were male, and the mean age was 60 years with a range of roughly 23 to 79. Prior anti-PD-1, anti-PD-L1 or anti-CTLA-4 therapy was permitted, and checkpoint inhibitors had been received by about 44% of dose-escalation patients. Partial responses were achieved by three dose-escalation patients, of whom one had hepatocellular carcinoma and two had cutaneous melanoma. Peripheral TCRbeta sequencing aimed to test whether ivuxolimab altered TCR sequence diversity and caused clonal T-cell expansion. The monotherapy dose-escalation portion (N = 52 patients) of the phase I ivuxolimab trial is reported in the paper. Here is what the overall study found, with its caveats: Low levels of normalized T-cell clonal expansion were also seen in some patients who did not respond. The antigen specificity of the peripheral T cells that underwent clonal expansion was not determined. In the 0.1-3.0 mg/kg groups, partial responders were among the patients with the lowest normalized peripheral clonal expansion, particularly in CD8+ T cells. Clonal expansion of both CD4+ and CD8+ blood T cells was observed from baseline to week 6 at doses 0.1 to 3.0 mg/kg. After ivuxolimab, more expanded clones were found on average in CD8+ T cells than in CD4+ T cells.

Genomic DNA was isolated from the sorted cells so that the TCRbeta CDR3 region could be sequenced. The immunoSEQ Assay was used for sequencing of TCRbeta CDR3 regions. The clones in this table, taken by TCRdb from immuneACCESS, are in-frame only. Not every clone is retained; where verified, under half of the shortfall comes from an unresolved V gene, and the cause of the rest is unknown. Within this sample are 74,000 or so clones, with about 89% of them counted one time only. The ten most abundant clones make up approximately 2.1% of the sample. Its CDR3 holds 12 amino acids, cysteine through phenylalanine. Of the read, only the CDR3 DNA is kept; its 36 bases are in frame from base 1. The junction shows trimming of 0 bases on V and 10 bases on J, plus 4 bases between the germline ends. Taken from the germline V gene, the CDR1 and CDR2 loops are KGHSH and LQKENI.

The sequence links TRBV18 to TRBJ1-6, with no confident D gene call. The source was CD4+ or CD8+ T cells sorted from blood, collected in a trial of the OX40 agonist ivuxolimab. This clonotype was sampled from an adult with an advanced solid tumor such as melanoma, head and neck, liver or kidney cancer. The DNA sequence follows: TGTGCCAGCTCACCACCGGACTCACCCCTCCACTTT. Its product reads: CASSPPDSPLHF. When the CDR3 is completed using the reference TRBV18 and TRBJ1-6 genes on either side, the full variable domain is NAGVMQNPRHLVRRRGQEARLRCSPMKGHSHVYWYRQLPEEGLKFMVYLQKENIIDESGMPKERFSAEFPKEGPSILRIQQVVRGDSAAYFCASSPPDSPLHFGNGTRLTVT.